This T cell receptor (beta chain) was sequenced during a study of regulatory T cells in long-lasting Graves disease. As for the study in general: Those with persistent Graves' disease had received antithyroid drugs for over 5 years with positive TSH receptor antibodies. Overall study results and limits: Sharing of public clonotypes was greater in persistent patients (under 3,000) than in new patients (roughly 1,000).

Germline V CDR1 and CDR2: MNHNS, SASEGT. The V end lost 7 bases, the J end lost 8 bases, and 20 bases lay between the germline ends. CDR3 length: 15 residues. Sample time point: persistent/refractory GD, antithyroid drugs over 5 years with positive TRAb. PBMC RNA was the source of the TCR library. Investigators prepared the TCR beta libraries by applying iRepertoire HTBI primers and Arm-PCR of CDR3 regions. MiXCR, applied by TCRdb to the multiplex PCR reads, yields one record per CDR3 protein. The sample contains around 500,000 distinct CDR3 sequences, less than 25% of which appear only once. This clonotype was picked up many times. The antigen is not known.

The source is a female donor with Graves disease. The chain carries TRBV6-1 and TRBJ1-4; D possibly corresponds to TRBD1 (5 bases). The material sequenced was peripheral blood mononuclear cells (PBMCs), taken when the disease was refractory, from a patient treated with antithyroid drugs. CDR3 bases: TGTGCCAGCAAAAGAGACAGACAATCGAGGGAAAAACTGTTTTTT. Translation: CASKRDRQSREKLFF.